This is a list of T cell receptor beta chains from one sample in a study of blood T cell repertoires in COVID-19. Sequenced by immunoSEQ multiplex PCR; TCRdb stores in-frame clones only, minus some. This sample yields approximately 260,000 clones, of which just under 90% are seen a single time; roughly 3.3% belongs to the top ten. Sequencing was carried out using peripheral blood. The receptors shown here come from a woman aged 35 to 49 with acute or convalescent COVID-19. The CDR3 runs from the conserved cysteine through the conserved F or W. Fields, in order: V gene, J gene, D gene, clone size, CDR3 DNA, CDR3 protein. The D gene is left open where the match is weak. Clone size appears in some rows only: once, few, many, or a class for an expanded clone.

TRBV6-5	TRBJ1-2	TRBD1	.	TGTGCCAGCAGTCAACAAAACAGGGGGCGGGATGGCTACACCTTC	CASSQQNRGRDGYTF
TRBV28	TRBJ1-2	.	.	TGTGCCAGCAGTCCGGGGACTGCTGGTGGCTACACCTTC	CASSPGTAGGYTF
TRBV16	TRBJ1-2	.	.	TGTGCCAGCAGCCAATTAGCAGAGAACTATGGCTACACCTTC	CASSQLAENYGYTF
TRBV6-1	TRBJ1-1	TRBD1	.	TGTGCCAGCAGTGAACCCGGACAGGGGGCTTTCTTT	CASSEPGQGAFF
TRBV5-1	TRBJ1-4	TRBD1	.	TGCGCCAGCAGCTTACAGGGGCAGGGTGAAAAACTGTTTTTT	CASSLQGQGEKLFF
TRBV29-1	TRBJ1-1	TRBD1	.	TGCAGCGGCGCCCCGGGACAGGGGGTTCAGACTGAAGCTTTCTTT	CSGAPGQGVQTEAFF
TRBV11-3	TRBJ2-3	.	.	TGTGCCAGCAGCTTACGTAGCGGACTCACAGATACGCAGTATTTT	CASSLRSGLTDTQYF
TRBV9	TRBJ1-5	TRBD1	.	TGTGCCAGCAGCCCGGGACAGGGGGCCGGTCAGCCCCAGCATTTT	CASSPGQGAGQPQHF
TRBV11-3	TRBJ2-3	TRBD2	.	TGTGCCAGCAGCTTAGCGGGGGGGATGATCGGCACAGATACGCAGTATTTT	CASSLAGGMIGTDTQYF
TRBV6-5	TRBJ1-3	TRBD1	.	TGTGCCAGCAGTTACCTCCTGACAGGGGGCCGAAACACCATATATTTT	CASSYLLTGGRNTIYF
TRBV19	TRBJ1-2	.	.	TGTGCCAGTAGCCCTAGCTTTAGTAGGGATGGAGGCTACACCTTC	CASSPSFSRDGGYTF
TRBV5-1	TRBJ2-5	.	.	TGCGCCAGCAGCACCTCTCGCGGGACAGTGGAGACCCAGTACTTC	CASSTSRGTVETQYF
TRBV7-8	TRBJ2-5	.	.	TGTGCCAGCAGCTTAGCCAGGGTATTAGTCAAAGAGACCCAGTACTTC	CASSLARVLVKETQYF
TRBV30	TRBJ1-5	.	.	TGTGCCTGGAGTGGACGACTGGATCAGCCCCAGCATTTT	CAWSGRLDQPQHF
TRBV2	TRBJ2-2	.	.	TGTGCCAGCAACCAGGAGAACACCGGGGAGCTGTTTTTT	CASNQENTGELFF
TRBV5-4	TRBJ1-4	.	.	TGTGCCAGCAGCTTGCAGGGGCGTCCCGAAAAACTGTTTTTT	CASSLQGRPEKLFF
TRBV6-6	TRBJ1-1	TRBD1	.	TGTGCCAGCAGTTCTCGACAGGGGCTCGGCACTGAAGCTTTCTTT	CASSSRQGLGTEAFF
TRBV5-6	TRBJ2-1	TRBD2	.	TGTGCCAGCAACCGGCGGGGGGCCCACAGGGTCAATGAGCAGTTCTTC	CASNRRGAHRVNEQFF
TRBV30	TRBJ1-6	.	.	TGTGCCTGGAGTCGGACAGCCTCACCCCTCCACTTT	CAWSRTASPLHF
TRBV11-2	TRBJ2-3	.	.	TGTGCCAGCAGCTTAGAGGTTCTTAGCACGCAGTATTTT	CASSLEVLSTQYF
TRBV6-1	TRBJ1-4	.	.	TGTGCCAGCAGTGAATCCCCAGGCAGCGGTGAAAAACTGTTTTTT	CASSESPGSGEKLFF
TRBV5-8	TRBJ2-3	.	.	TGTGCCAGCAGCCCGCTGCATTTGGGCGATACGCAGTATTTT	CASSPLHLGDTQYF
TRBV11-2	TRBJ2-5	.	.	TGTGCCAGCACCTTAGACAGACTCCAAGAGACCCAGTACTTC	CASTLDRLQETQYF
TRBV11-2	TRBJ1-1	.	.	TGTGCCAGCAGCTTAGTTGAGCCTTTCTTT	CASSLVEPFF
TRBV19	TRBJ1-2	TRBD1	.	TGTGCCAGTAGCCTAAACAGGGGAGCTAACTATGGCTACACCTTC	CASSLNRGANYGYTF
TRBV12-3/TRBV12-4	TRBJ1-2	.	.	TGTGCCAGCAGTTTTCGTGACCGGAGTGGCTACACCTTC	CASSFRDRSGYTF
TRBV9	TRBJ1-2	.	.	TGTGCCAGCAGCGGGTGGGAGATAACCTTC	CASSGWEITF
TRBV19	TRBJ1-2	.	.	TGTGCCAGTAGTATTGGGCATTTAGGAGGCTACACCTTC	CASSIGHLGGYTF
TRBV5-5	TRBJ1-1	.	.	TGTGCCAGCAGCTTTTACAGGTCGAACACTGAAGCTTTCTTT	CASSFYRSNTEAFF
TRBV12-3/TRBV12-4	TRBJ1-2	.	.	TGTGCCAGCAACCCGGGGGGCCATGGCTACACCTTC	CASNPGGHGYTF
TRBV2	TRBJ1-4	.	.	TGTGCCAGCAACCAGGGTACTAATGAAAAACTGTTTTTT	CASNQGTNEKLFF
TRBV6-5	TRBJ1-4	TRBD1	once	TGTGCCAGCAGTTACGTAGGGCAGGGGGAAGAAAAACTGTTTTTT	CASSYVGQGEEKLFF
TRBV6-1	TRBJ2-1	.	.	TGTGCCAGCAGTGATGGGGGCGCGGGCAGCAATGAGCAGTTCTTC	CASSDGGAGSNEQFF
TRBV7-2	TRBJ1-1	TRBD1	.	TGTGCCAGCAGCTCGCAGGGGGGACTGAACACTGAAGCTTTCTTT	CASSSQGGLNTEAFF
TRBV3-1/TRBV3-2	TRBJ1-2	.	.	TGTGCCAGCAGCCCTGAACAGGAGATCTATGGCTACACCTTC	CASSPEQEIYGYTF
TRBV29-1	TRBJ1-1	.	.	TGCAGCGCTAGGCCCAGGGACACTGAAGCTTTCTTT	CSARPRDTEAFF
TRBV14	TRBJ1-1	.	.	TGTGCCAGCAGCCAAGAGGGGTGGGGGGTTAGGCAGAACACTGAAGCTTTCTTT	CASSQEGWGVRQNTEAFF
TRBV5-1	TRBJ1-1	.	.	TGCGCCAGCAGCTTGGAGTTTACATCTGAAGCTTTCTTT	CASSLEFTSEAFF
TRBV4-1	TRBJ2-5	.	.	TGCGCCAGCAGCCAATCCTTATACCAAGAGACCCAGTACTTC	CASSQSLYQETQYF
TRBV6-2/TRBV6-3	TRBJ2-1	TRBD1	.	TGTGCCAGCAGTTACTACACCCGTACCGGGACAGGGGATGATGAGCAGTTCTTC	CASSYYTRTGTGDDEQFF
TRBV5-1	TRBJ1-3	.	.	TGCGCCAGCAGTTCCGGACTGACCTCTGGAAACACCATATATTTT	CASSSGLTSGNTIYF
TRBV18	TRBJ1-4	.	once	TGTGCCAGCTCACCAAGTTTGCCGCGGGAAACTAATGAAAAACTGTTTTTT	CASSPSLPRETNEKLFF
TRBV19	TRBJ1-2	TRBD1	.	TGTGCCAGCCAACCGGGACAGGGTCATGGCTACACCTTC	CASQPGQGHGYTF
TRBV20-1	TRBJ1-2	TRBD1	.	TGCAGTGCTAGTTTGGGACAGGCCCTCTATGGCTACACCTTC	CSASLGQALYGYTF
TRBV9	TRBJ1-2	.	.	TGTGCCAGCAGCCCCGAGGCCAGGGGAACGGGCTACACCTTC	CASSPEARGTGYTF
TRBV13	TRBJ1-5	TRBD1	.	TGTGCCAGCTCTCAGGGGGGTCAGCCCCAGCATTTT	CASSQGGQPQHF
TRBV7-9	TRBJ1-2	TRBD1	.	TGTGCCAGCAGCTTGACTACACCCGGGACAGGGGGCTATGGCTACACCTTC	CASSLTTPGTGGYGYTF